This T cell receptor (beta chain) was observed in a study of shared clonotypes between healthy human individuals. Overall study context: CD8 memory received one plate per donor, CD8 naive two, CD4 memory three and CD4 naive three. Study-wide points: Generation probabilities were higher for clonotypes shared across all four sorted-subset donors than for unshared ones.

Generated by immunoSEQ multiplex PCR, the TCRdb table keeps only in-frame clones and is missing some. The sample lists some 2,500,000 clones; 93% were seen once. CDR3 size: 13 residues. Per the germline V gene, CDR1 is LNHDA and CDR2 is SQIVND (reference sequence). V lost 5 bases to trimming and J lost 6 bases, with 12 bases between them. About this clone itself: Its antigen is unidentified.

The source of this sequence is a man aged 18 to 30 in good health. Some clones in this sample may be carry-over from other donors' samples. The chain joins TRBV19 to TRBJ2-3; D may be TRBD1 (6 bases). Material for sequencing was naive CD4+ T cells from PBMCs. Subset of the sample: CD45RA+ positively selected. CDR3: CASSVNRVDTQYF. For the CDR3, the DNA is TGTGCCAGTAGTGTAAACAGGGTCGATACGCAGTATTTT. Looking up the rest from reference TRBV19 and TRBJ2-3 gives the full variable domain: DGGITQSPKYLFRKEGQNVTLSCEQNLNHDAMYWYRQDPGQGLRLIYYSQIVNDFQKGDIAEGYSVSREKKESFPLTVTSAQKNPTAFYLCASSVNRVDTQYFGPGTRLTVL.